This TCR beta chain appears in the sequencing data of a study of CXCR3-negative and CXCR3-positive naive CD8 T cells (dated by TCRdb to the late 2010s). Looking at the study overall: In total, around 150 million TRB reads were obtained, or roughly 1.5 +/- 0.3 million reads per library. Diversity and physicochemical repertoire analyses were performed on about 12 donors pooled from two independent experiments. TRBV-TRBJ cluster analysis included naive subsets from several donors and memory cells from 3 donors.

Spanning cysteine to phenylalanine, the CDR3 consists of 12 amino acids. Only the protein is available. Via the germline V gene, CDR1 is SGHNT and CDR2 YENEEA. Study-level results and caveats: Compared with CXCR3-negative naive cells, CXCR3-positive naive cells had TRB CDR3s with higher hydrophobicity (lower Kidera factor 4), lower energy, and higher strength and volume indices. Because surface CD5, which has been linked to self-reactivity in mice, was comparable between naive subsets, TCR interaction strength was also inferred from TRB CDR3 physicochemical properties. Naive CXCR3-negative and CXCR3-positive cells from the same donor showed similar TRBV-TRBJ usage, whereas memory cells showed distinct patterns. Because CXCR3 expression was partially decreased after cryopreservation, freshly isolated PBMCs were used for most assays. Comparably high repertoire diversity was found in both naive subsets, whereas much lower repertoire diversity was found in memory CD8+ T cells.

Each CD8+ T cell subset was flow-sorted in triplicate, with 300,000 cells per subset placed directly into RLT lysis buffer. To keep memory contaminants out, a stringent definition of naive CD8+ T cells was applied: CD45RO-CCR7+CD27+CD95-. Standard density gradient centrifugation was used to isolate peripheral blood mononuclear cells from buffy coats. Naive CXCR3-negative and CXCR3-positive CD8+ T cells were flow-sorted on a FACSAria III. An RNeasy Mini Kit was used to extract total RNA from the sorted cells. A note on this clonotype: What antigen it recognizes has not been identified.

Sequencing instrument: NextSeq 550. The Human TCR Profiling Kit (MiLaboratory) was used to prepare UMI-labeled 5' RACE TRB cDNA libraries. cDNA synthesis used the entire amount of extracted RNA, and PCR amplification then used the entire amount of cDNA produced. Libraries were prepared in parallel using an identical number of PCR cycles. The authors' analysis ran thus. MIGEC and MiXCR extracted about 53,000 +/- 10,000 unique UMI-labeled TRB cDNA molecules per library, requiring at least two reads per UMI. On average, each library contained approximately 40,000 +/- 10,000 functional in-frame TRB CDR3 nucleotide clonotypes without stop codons. After downsampling to 5000 UMI-labeled TRB molecules per sample, diversity metrics such as normalized Shannon-Wiener and Chao1 were calculated in VDJtools. Clonotype-size-weighted physicochemical properties of the central five CDR3 residues (interaction energy, strength, volume and Kidera factor 4) were computed in VDJtools. TCRdb reprocessed the reads and assigns one entry to each CDR3 protein sequence, leaving out DNA. What appears here as the V and J calls and clone size reflects TCRdb's work, not the paper's. The sample's own table lists 46,000 or so distinct CDR3 sequences. The ten largest account for 2% to 2.5% of the sample.

Here the chain combines TRBV11-3 and TRBJ2-1. The source material was naive CXCR3- CD8+ T cells from blood. Read against the paper, the sample's cell subset or site label means: CD45RO-CCR7+CD27+CD95- naive CD8+ T cells lacking CXCR3 (TNR3-). This sequence was found in a human donor in good health. Some clones in this sample may be carry-over from other donors' samples. CDR3 reads: CASSHYSNEQFF.